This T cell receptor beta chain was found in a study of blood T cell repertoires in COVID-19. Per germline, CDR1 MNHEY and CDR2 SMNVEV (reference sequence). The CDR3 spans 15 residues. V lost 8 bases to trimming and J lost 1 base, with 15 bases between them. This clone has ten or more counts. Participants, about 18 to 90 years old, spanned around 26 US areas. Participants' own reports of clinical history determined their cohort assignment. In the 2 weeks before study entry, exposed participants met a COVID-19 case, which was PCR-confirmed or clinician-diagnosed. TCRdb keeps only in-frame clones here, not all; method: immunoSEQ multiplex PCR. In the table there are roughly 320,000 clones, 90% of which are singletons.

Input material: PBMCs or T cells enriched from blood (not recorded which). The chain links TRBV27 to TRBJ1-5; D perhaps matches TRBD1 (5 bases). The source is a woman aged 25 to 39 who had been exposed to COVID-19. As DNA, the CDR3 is TGTGCCAGCGGCCGGGACTTTAGGAGCAATCAGCCCCAGCATTTT. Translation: CASGRDFRSNQPQHF.